This T cell receptor beta chain emerged from a study of naive and memory T cell subsets. Overall study findings and caveats: Over 90% of naive TCR sequences appeared only once after error correction, unlike memory subsets. Especially in CD8 cells, naive repertoires contained a few larger clonotypes, possibly CD45RA-re-expressing memory cells.

Both TRBC1 and TRBC2 were covered by a beta constant-region primer of two equimolar oligonucleotides. Ligated cDNA was amplified by four rounds of PCR with nested alpha and beta constant-region primers and SP2. One entry per CDR3 protein results from TCRdb running MiXCR on the UMI-ligation and nested PCR reads. Of fewer than 150,000 distinct CDR3 sequences listed, approximately 20% are singletons. Cells stained for CD3, CD4, CD8, CD45RA and CD27 were sorted into four subsets. The V and J ends lost 6 bases and 4 bases respectively, with 16 bases between them. This CDR3 contains 14 residues. CDR1 is DFQATT, CDR2 SNEGSKA, per germline (reference sequence). Turning to this clonotype: What it recognizes is unknown.

The clonotype was recovered from a human donor in good health. The chain carries TRBV20-1 and TRBJ2-1; perhaps TRBD1 as D (6 bases). Sequenced sample: naive CD8+ T cells from blood. CDR3 in DNA: TGCAGTGCCACTGTAGGGGGTTCATACAATGAGCAGTTCTTC. Amino acid sequence: CSATVGGSYNEQFF.